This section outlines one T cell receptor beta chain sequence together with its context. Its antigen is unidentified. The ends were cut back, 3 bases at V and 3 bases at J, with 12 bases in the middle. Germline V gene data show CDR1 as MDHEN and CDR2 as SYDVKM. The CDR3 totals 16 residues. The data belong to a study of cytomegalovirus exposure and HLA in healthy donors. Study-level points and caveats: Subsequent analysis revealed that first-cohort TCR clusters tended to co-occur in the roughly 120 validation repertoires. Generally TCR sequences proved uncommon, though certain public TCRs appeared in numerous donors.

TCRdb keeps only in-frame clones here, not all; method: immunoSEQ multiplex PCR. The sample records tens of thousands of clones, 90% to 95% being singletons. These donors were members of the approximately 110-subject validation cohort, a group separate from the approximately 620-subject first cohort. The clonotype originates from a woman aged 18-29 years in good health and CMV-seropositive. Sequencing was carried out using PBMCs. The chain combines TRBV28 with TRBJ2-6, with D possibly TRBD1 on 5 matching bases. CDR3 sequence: CASSFGRANGANVLTF. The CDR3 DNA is TGTGCCAGCAGTTTCGGCAGGGCTAATGGGGCCAACGTCCTGACTTTC.